This T cell receptor (beta chain) was observed in a study of cytomegalovirus exposure and HLA in healthy donors. PCR was performed using 60 Vbeta and 13 Jbeta primers. As processed by the authors: The authors later counted roughly 79 million unique TCR beta chains, 9.5 million to 13 million of them shared. Clones were sequenced by immunoSEQ multiplex PCR, and TCRdb holds only the in-frame ones, with some missing. For V, J and clone size, that table is used; D and trimming come from the DNA. The table includes 100,000 to 150,000 clones, 55% to 75% detected once. The ends lost 3 bases at V and 4 bases at J; junction bases unmatched: 5. The CDR3 sequence is 14 residues long. Germline CDR1 reads MNHEY; CDR2 reads SMNVEV (reference sequence). Comments on this clone: Its matching antigen is unknown.

Study observations and caveats: Under in vitro conditions, a few CMV-associated chains were confirmed as specific for CMV antigens. TCR beta chains associated with HLA were, in a later analysis, more clonally expanded than equally common others.

The clonotype comes from a man aged 30-40 years in good health and CMV-seronegative. V and J are TRBV27 and TRBJ2-7; 8 positions agree with TRBD1. Specimen: PBMCs. CDR3 in amino acids: CASSFYQGAYEQYF. Here the CDR3 DNA reads TGTGCCAGCAGTTTTTATCAGGGGGCTTACGAGCAGTACTTC.